The following is a T cell receptor beta chain sequence with its context. No antigen is known for it. No base quality information exists; no much larger clone differs at one position. The record originates from a study of blood T cell repertoires in COVID-19 (dated by TCRdb to between 2020 and 2021). Context from the whole study: Collaborator samples came from the United States, Italy and Spain and covered acute and convalescent phases of COVID-19. The samples were drawn from two sources: the first 160 participants of the ongoing ImmuneRACE study, and fewer than 1,500 subjects contributed by 6 global collaborators. Deeply sampled blood TCRbeta repertoires from subjects exposed to, actively infected with, or recovered from COVID-19 were included in the dataset. Sample metadata almost always included a de-identified subject ID, COVID-19 status, age in years and sex. The repertoires were released in a freely available public database intended as a resource for research on the immune response to SARS-CoV-2. The material from the prospective study consisted of cDNA or gDNA derived from T cells, B-cell-depleted T cells, or PBMCs. Where available, HLA class I and class II types were taken from metadata supplied by the sample provider and were not determined by assay-based typing. Overall study results and their limits: The quantity of clinical and demographic metadata differed by source and by participant and was supplied without curation.

The germline V gene (reference sequence) provides CDR1 SGHAT and CDR2 FQDESV. There are 13 amino acids in the CDR3, from cysteine to phenylalanine inclusive. This entry keeps only the CDR3 DNA: 39 bases, framed from base 1. After removal of 5 bases from V and 5 bases from J, the junction retains 1 base not matched to a gene. The immunoSEQ Assay, a bias-controlled multiplex PCR, was used to amplify TCRbeta CDR3 regions from genomic DNA. As for the authors' bioinformatics: Nucleated cell counts per sample were estimated from amplification of reference gene primers within the assay. To quantify the absolute abundance of each unique TCRbeta CDR3 rearrangement, sequence reads were collapsed and filtered. For each sample, productive Simpson clonality was calculated as the square root of Simpson's diversity index over productive rearrangements. Entries here come from immuneACCESS through TCRdb and include only in-frame sequences with V and J called. Some clones fail to appear in such tables; in the studies checked, an unresolved V gene covers under half of the shortfall, and the cause of the remainder is unknown. That table is the source of V, J and clone size, and D and trimming were worked out from the DNA. The sample includes 50,000 to 70,000 clones, with under 85% observed a single time. The top ten constitute approximately 3% of the sample.

The collaborating institutions used their own protocols to collect whole blood in K2EDTA tubes. For TCRbeta analysis, collaborator samples were shipped as frozen whole blood, as isolated PBMCs, or as DNA extracted from either sample type. The V and J segments used are TRBV11-1 and TRBJ2-2, and TRBD1 aligns with 8 junction nucleotides. The sample was peripheral blood. The clonotype was recovered from a man in his sixties with acute or convalescent COVID-19. The CDR3 amino acid sequence is: CASSRTGTGELFF. Read as DNA, the sequence is TGTGCCAGCAGCCGGACAGGGACCGGGGAGCTGTTTTTT.